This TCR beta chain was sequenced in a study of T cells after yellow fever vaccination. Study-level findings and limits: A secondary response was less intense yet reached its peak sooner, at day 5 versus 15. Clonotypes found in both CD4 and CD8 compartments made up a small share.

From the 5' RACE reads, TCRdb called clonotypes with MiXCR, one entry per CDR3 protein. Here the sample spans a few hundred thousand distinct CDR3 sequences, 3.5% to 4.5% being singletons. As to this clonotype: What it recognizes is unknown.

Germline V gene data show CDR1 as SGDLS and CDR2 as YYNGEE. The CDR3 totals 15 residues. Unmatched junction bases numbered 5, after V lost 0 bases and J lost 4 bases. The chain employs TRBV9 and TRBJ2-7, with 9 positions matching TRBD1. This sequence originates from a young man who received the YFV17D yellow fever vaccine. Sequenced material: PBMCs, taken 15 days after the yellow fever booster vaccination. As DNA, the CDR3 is TGTGCCAGCAGCGTAGAGGGGACAGGGTTATACGAGCAGTACTTC. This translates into CASSVEGTGLYEQYF.